Presented here are 19 T cell receptor beta chains from one specimen sequenced in a study of cytomegalovirus exposure and HLA in healthy donors. Use of 60 Vbeta and 13 Jbeta primers characterized the PCR. Only in-frame clones appear in the TCRdb table, and some are missing; sequencing was by immunoSEQ multiplex PCR. The table lists roughly 160,000 clones, roughly four fifths of them singletons. Input material: PBMCs. The receptors were sampled from a female donor in good health and CMV-seronegative.

V is TRBV6-1 and J is TRBJ1-2; TRBD1 matches at 7 bases. This CDR3 region has 12 residues. The germline gives CDR1 MNHNS, CDR2 SASEGT. J was trimmed by 8 bases and V by 4 bases; bases with no gene match: 4. The CDR3 DNA sequence: TGTGCCAGCAGTGGAGGGGGCGAGGGCTACACCTTC. Its protein product is CASSGGGEGYTF.

The rearrangement joins TRBV4-3 to TRBJ2-3; D remains ambiguous. Trimming pared 1 base from V and 5 bases from J, leaving 13 bases between. The CDR3 totals 15 residues. The germline V gene encodes CDR1 LGHNA and CDR2 YSLEER. The CDR3 spells CASSQGVFGRDTQYF. CDR3 DNA: TGCGCCAGCAGCCAAGGAGTTTTTGGTCGAGATACGCAGTATTTT.

The chain uses TRBV4-3 and TRBJ1-4, with D perhaps matching TRBD1 (5 bases). The CDR3 length is 15 residues. Trimming removed 0 bases from V and 7 bases from J, with 12 bases in between. Germline V CDR1 and CDR2: LGHNA, YSLEER. This CDR3 is CASSQDGASAEKLFF. In DNA form, the CDR3 reads TGCGCCAGCAGCCAAGATGGGGCCAGTGCTGAAAAACTGTTTTTT.

V and J are TRBV10-3 and TRBJ1-5, with 9 bases fitting TRBD1. V lost 6 bases and J lost 4; bases outside the gene matches: 4. CDR3 length: 14 residues. The germline gives CDR1 ENHRY, CDR2 SYGVKD. The CDR3 nucleotides are TGTGCCATCAGAGCACAGGGGGCTAATCAGCCCCAGCATTTT. Its translation is CAIRAQGANQPQHF.

In its sample, this clone was seen once. CDR3 in amino acids: CASSFGGFSGYTF. The DNA of the CDR3 is TGTGCCAGCAGCTTTGGGGGGTTTAGTGGCTACACCTTC. This chain connects TRBV5-4 to TRBJ1-2; D might be TRBD1 (5 bases). Germline V gives CDR1 SGHNT, CDR2 YYREEE (reference sequence). The CDR3 contains 13 residues. V lost 2 bases, J lost 7 bases, and 12 bases lay in between. Full variable domain (rest looked up from reference TRBV5-4 and TRBJ1-2): ETGVTQSPTHLIKTRGQQVTLRCSSQSGHNTVSWYQQALGQGPQFIFQYYREEENGRGNFPPRFSGLQFPNYSSELNVNALELDDSALYLCASSFGGFSGYTFGSGTRLTVV.

The chain links TRBV27 to TRBJ2-7, with 8 bases lining up with TRBD1. Germline CDR1 and CDR2: MNHEY and SMNVEV (reference sequence). V was pared by 6 bases and J by 3 bases, with 7 bases of the junction left unmatched. The CDR3 spans 14 residues. This CDR3 is CASRDRTGFYEQYF. DNA of the CDR3: TGTGCCAGCAGGGACCGGACAGGGTTCTACGAGCAGTACTTC.

This clone was observed once. This chain joins TRBV7-9 and TRBJ2-2, with D unclear. CDR3 length equals 14 residues. Trimming shortened V by 5 bases and J by 7 bases, and 14 bases separated the two germline ends. Looked up from germline, CDR1 is SEHNR and CDR2 is FQNEAQ (reference sequence). CDR3 sequence reads: CASSPRELRGELFF. The CDR3 DNA reads as TGTGCCAGCAGCCCTCGAGAGCTCCGCGGGGAGCTGTTTTTT.

The CDR3 loop reads CASSLELTDTQYF. The CDR3 DNA follows: TGTGCCAGCAGCTTGGAACTCACAGATACGCAGTATTTT. This rearrangement joins TRBV5-8 to TRBJ2-3; no clear D. Germline V CDR1 and CDR2: SGHTS, YDEGEE. Trimming left V 0 bases short and J 2 bases short, with 4 bases between. This CDR3 comprises 13 residues.

The gene calls are TRBV7-2 and TRBJ2-2; TRBD1 agrees at 7 bases. V shed 6 bases and J 2 bases; nucleotides not matched to a gene: 9. Per germline, CDR1 SGHTA and CDR2 FQGNSA. CDR3 size: 16 residues. CDR3 in amino acids: CASSLAGTDNTGELFF. The CDR3 DNA reads TGTGCCAGCAGTCTTGCCGGGACAGATAACACCGGGGAGCTGTTTTTT.

V and J are TRBV4-3 and TRBJ1-6; D gene ambiguous. Germline CDR1 is LGHNA and CDR2 is YSLEER. V lost 0 bases to trimming and J lost 9 bases, with 9 bases between them. The CDR3 sequence is 14 residues long. This CDR3 is CASSQDSSGSPLHF. CDR3 bases: TGCGCCAGCAGCCAAGATTCTTCGGGTTCACCCCTCCACTTT.

The chain joins TRBV11-2 to TRBJ2-7; D ambiguous. The CDR3 totals 11 residues. V dropped 4 bases and J dropped 2 bases, with 3 bases sitting between them. Germline loops: CDR1 SGHAT, CDR2 FQNNGV. The CDR3 coding sequence is TGTGCCAGCAGCTACACCTACGAGCAGTACTTC. The encoded protein is CASSYTYEQYF.

The chain recombines TRBV11-2 with TRBJ2-1; a weak D match, TRBD1 (6 bases). V was cut by 5 bases and J by 7 bases, with 18 bases left in between. The CDR3 totals 15 residues. Germline assignment: CDR1 SGHAT and CDR2 FQNNGV. The CDR3, as DNA: TGTGCCAGCAGCCTACTAGACAGGCTTAAAAATGAGCAGTTCTTC. Its translation: CASSLLDRLKNEQFF.

This clone was found once. V is TRBV4-2 and J is TRBJ1-6; no definite D call. This CDR3 comprises 15 residues. V lost 0 bases and J 8 bases, leaving 11 bases between the germline ends. Germline V gene lookup returns CDR1 LGHNA and CDR2 YNFKEQ. The CDR3 loop is CASSQEGANDSPLHF. Written as DNA, the CDR3 is TGTGCCAGCAGCCAAGAAGGAGCGAACGATTCACCCCTCCACTTT.

This chain uses TRBV7-2 with TRBJ1-5; D gene uncertain. Per germline, CDR1 SGHTA and CDR2 FQGNSA. The germline V and J ends were trimmed by 5 bases and 6 bases, with 17 bases remaining between them. This CDR3 is built from 15 residues. The CDR3 DNA sequence: TGTGCCAGCAGCCCCTGGACCGGAGGCGGTCAGCCCCAGCATTTT. Translating it yields CASSPWTGGGQPQHF.

This sequence joins TRBV7-3 and TRBJ2-2, with 11 bases identical to TRBD2. The CDR3 runs 16 residues. From germline, CDR1 is SGHTA and CDR2 FQGTGA. Trimming cost V 5 bases and J 2 bases; bases outside gene matches: 4. CDR3 in amino acids: CASSHSGGANTGELFF. CDR3 sequence (DNA): TGTGCCAGCAGCCATAGCGGGGGGGCTAACACCGGGGAGCTGTTTTTT.

This rearrangement joins TRBV6-5 to TRBJ1-1; D remains unclear. Germline-derived CDR1 and CDR2 are MNHEY and SVGAGI. The germline V and J ends were trimmed by 4 bases and 2 bases, with 5 bases remaining between them. The CDR3 totals 12 residues. The CDR3 loop is CASSSFNTEAFF. CDR3 DNA sequence: TGTGCCAGCAGTTCGTTTAACACTGAAGCTTTCTTT.

The chain joins TRBV7-9 to TRBJ1-2, with a weak D call TRBD1 (5 bases). Between the trimmed V and J ends, which lost 5 bases and 7 bases, there was a span of 14 bases. The CDR3 extends over 13 amino acids. The germline V gene encodes CDR1 SEHNR and CDR2 FQNEAQ (reference sequence). The CDR3: CASSHDNGAGYTF. CDR3 bases: TGTGCCAGCAGCCATGACAATGGGGCTGGCTACACCTTC.

The chain joins TRBV4-2 to TRBJ2-2; the match to TRBD2 covers 8 bases. The CDR3 has 16 amino acids. V was clipped by 1 base and J by 0 bases; unmatched bases: 1. Per the germline V gene, CDR1 is LGHNA and CDR2 is YNFKEQ. The CDR3 sequence: CASSQAGGANTGELFF. CDR3 in DNA: TGTGCCAGCAGCCAAGCCGGGGGGGCGAACACCGGGGAGCTGTTTTTT.

CDR3 sequence reads: CASSLVANYNEQFF. In DNA form, the CDR3 reads TGTGCCAGCAGCTTAGTGGCCAACTACAATGAGCAGTTCTTC. The chain employs TRBV11-2 and TRBJ2-1; D unclear. V lost 1 base, J lost 3 bases, and 7 bases lay in between. CDR3 length equals 14 residues. Looked up from germline, CDR1 is SGHAT and CDR2 is FQNNGV.